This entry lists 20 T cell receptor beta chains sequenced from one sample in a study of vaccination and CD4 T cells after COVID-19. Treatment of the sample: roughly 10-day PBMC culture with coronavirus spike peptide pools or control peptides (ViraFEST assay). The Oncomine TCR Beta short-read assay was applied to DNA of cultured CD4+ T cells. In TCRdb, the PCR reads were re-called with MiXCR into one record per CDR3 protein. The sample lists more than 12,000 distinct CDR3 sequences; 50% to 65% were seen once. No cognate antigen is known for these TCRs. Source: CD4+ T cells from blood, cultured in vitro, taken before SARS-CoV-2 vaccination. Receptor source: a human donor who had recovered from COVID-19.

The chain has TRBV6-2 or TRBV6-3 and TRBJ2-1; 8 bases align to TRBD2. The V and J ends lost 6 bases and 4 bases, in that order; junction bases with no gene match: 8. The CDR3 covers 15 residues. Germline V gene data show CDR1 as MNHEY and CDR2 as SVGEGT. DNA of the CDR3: TGTGCCAGCAGCGACGCGGGACTAGATTACAATGAGCAGTTCTTC. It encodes CASSDAGLDYNEQFF.

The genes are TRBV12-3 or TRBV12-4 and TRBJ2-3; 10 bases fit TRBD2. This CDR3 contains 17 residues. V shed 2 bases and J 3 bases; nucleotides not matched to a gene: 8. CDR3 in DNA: TGTGCCAGCAGTTTATCGCTAGCGGGAGCTGGGACAGATACGCAGTATTTT. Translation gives CASSLSLAGAGTDTQYF.

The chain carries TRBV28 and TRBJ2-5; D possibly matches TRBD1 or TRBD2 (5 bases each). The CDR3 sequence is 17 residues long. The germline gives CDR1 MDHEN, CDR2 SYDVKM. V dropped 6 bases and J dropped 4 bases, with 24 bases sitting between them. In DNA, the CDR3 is TGTGCCAGCAGGGGGGAACGTCAAGGGAGTTGGCGAGAGACCCAGTACTTC. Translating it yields CASRGERQGSWRETQYF. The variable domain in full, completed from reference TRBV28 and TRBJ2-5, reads DVKVTQSSRYLVKRTGEKVFLECVQDMDHENMFWYRQDPGLGLRLIYFSYDVKMKEKGDIPEGYSVSREKKERFSLILESASTNQTSMYLCASRGERQGSWRETQYFGPGTRLLVL.

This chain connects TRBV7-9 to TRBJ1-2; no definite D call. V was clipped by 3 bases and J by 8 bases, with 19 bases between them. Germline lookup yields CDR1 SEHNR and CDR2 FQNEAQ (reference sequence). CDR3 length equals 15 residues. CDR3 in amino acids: CASSLVAVAGRGYTF. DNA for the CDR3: TGTGCCAGCAGCTTGGTGGCCGTTGCGGGAAGAGGCTACACCTTC.

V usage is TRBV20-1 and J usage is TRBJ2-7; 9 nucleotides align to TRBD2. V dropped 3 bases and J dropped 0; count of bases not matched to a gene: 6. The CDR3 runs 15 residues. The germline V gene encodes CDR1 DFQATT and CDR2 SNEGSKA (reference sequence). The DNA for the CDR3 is TGCAGTGCTAGGATCGATAGCGGGAGCTCCTACGAGCAGTACTTC. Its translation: CSARIDSGSSYEQYF.

CDR3: CASSQKLGGSRYNEQFF. The CDR3 nucleotides read TGTGCCAGCAGCCAAAAACTGGGCGGGAGCCGCTACAATGAGCAGTTCTTC. V gene TRBV4-2 combines with J gene TRBJ2-1; 7 bases agree with TRBD2. Per the germline V gene, CDR1 is LGHNA and CDR2 is YNFKEQ. The CDR3 length is 17 residues. V shed 2 bases and J 3 bases; nucleotides not matched to a gene: 10.

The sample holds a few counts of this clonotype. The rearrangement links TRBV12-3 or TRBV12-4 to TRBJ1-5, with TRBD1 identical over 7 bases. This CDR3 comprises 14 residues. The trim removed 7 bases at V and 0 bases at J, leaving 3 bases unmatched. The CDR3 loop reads CASTRQGSNQPQHF. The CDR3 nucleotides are TGTGCCAGCACACGACAGGGTAGCAATCAGCCCCAGCATTTT.

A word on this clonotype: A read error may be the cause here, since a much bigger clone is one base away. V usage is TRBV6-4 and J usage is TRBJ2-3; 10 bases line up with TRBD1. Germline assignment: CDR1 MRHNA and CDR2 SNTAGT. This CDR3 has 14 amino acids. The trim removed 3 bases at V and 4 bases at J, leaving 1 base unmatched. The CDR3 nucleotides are TGTGCCAGCAGTGAGACAGGGGGCGCAGATACGCAGTATTTT. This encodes CASSETGGADTQYF.

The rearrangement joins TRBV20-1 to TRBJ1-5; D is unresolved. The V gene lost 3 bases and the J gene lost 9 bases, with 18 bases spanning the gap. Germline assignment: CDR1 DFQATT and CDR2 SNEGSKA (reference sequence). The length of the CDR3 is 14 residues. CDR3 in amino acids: CSASGPSGTGPQHF. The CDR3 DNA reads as TGCAGTGCTAGTGGCCCGTCGGGCACTGGGCCCCAGCATTTT.

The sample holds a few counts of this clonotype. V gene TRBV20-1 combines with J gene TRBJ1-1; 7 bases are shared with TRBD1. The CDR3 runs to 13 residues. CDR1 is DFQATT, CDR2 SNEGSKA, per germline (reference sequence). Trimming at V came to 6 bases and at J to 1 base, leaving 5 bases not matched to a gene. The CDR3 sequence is CSARDSWNTEAFF. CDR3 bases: TGCAGTGCGCGGGACAGTTGGAACACTGAAGCTTTCTTT.

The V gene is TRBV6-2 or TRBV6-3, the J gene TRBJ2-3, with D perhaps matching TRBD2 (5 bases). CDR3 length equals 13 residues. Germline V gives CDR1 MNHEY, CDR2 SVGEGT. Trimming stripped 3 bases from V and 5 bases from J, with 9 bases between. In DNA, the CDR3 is TGTGCCAGCAGTTATTTCGGAGGAGATACGCAGTATTTT. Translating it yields CASSYFGGDTQYF.

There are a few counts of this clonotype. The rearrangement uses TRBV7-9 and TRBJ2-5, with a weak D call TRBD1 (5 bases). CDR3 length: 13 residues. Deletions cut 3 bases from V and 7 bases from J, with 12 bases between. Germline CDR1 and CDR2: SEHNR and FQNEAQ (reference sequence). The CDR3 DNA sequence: TGTGCCAGCAGCTTTTCAGGGTCCGGGACCCAGTACTTC. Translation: CASSFSGSGTQYF.

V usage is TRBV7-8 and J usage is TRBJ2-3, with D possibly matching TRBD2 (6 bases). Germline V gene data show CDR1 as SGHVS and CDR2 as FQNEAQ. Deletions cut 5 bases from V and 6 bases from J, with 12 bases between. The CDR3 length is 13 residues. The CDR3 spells CASSPGGSDTQYF. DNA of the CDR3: TGTGCCAGCAGCCCCGGGGGATCGGATACGCAGTATTTT.

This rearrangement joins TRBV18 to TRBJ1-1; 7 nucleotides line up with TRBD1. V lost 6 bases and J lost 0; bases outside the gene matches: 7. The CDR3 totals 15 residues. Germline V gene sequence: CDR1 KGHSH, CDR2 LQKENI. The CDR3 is CASSPPGQMNTEAFF. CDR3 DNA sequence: TGTGCCAGCTCCCCTCCGGGACAGATGAACACTGAAGCTTTCTTT.

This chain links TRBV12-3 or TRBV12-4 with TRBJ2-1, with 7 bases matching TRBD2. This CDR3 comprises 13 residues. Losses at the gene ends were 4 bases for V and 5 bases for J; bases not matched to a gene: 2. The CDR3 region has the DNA TGTGCCAGCAGTTGGACTAGAGACAATGAGCAGTTCTTC. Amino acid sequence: CASSWTRDNEQFF.

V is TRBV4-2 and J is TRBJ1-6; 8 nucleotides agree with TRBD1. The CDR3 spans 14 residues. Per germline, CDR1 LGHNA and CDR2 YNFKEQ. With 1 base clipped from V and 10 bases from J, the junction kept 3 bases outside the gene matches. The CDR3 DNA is TGTGCCAGCAGCCAAGGGACAGGGAGGTCACCCCTCCACTTT. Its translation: CASSQGTGRSPLHF.

CDR3 DNA sequence: TGTGCCAGCAGCCAGATTTGGACTAGCGGGAGGAATGAGCAGTTCTTC. This sequence encodes CASSQIWTSGRNEQFF. The chain couples TRBV7-6 to TRBJ2-1; TRBD2 aligns across 14 bases. The V gene's germline CDR1 is SGHVS and CDR2 FNYEAQ. The CDR3 is 16 amino acids. With V trimmed by 5 bases and J by 7 bases, 7 bases remained unmatched.

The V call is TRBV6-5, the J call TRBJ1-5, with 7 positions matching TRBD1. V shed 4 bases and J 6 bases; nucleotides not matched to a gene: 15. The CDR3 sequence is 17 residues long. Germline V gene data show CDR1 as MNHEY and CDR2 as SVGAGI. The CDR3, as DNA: TGTGCCAGCAGTTCCAAGGACAGGAAGGAAGGTAGTCAGCCCCAGCATTTT. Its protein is CASSSKDRKEGSQPQHF.

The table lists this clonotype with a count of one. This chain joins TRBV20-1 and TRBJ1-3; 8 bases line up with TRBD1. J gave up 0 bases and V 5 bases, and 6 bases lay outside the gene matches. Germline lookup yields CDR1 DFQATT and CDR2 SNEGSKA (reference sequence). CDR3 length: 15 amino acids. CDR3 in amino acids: CSAGHGTGSGNTIYF. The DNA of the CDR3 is TGCAGTGCTGGCCATGGGACAGGCTCTGGAAACACCATATATTTT.

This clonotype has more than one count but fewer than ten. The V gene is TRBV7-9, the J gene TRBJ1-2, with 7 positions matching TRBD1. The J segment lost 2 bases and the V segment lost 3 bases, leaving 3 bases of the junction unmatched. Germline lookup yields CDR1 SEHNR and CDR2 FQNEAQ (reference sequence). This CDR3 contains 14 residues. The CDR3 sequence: CASSFRGLNYGYTF. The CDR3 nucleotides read TGTGCCAGCAGCTTCAGGGGGTTGAACTATGGCTACACCTTC.